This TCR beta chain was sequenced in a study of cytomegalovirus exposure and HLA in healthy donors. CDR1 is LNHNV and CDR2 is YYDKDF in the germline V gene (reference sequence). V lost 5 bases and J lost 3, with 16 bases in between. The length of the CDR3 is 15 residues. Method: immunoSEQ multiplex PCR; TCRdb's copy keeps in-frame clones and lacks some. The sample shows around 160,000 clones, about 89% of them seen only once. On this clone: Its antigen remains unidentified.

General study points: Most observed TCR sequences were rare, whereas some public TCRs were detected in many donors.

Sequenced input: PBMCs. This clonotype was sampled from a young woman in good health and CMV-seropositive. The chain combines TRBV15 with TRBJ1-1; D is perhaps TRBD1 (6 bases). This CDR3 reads CATSGWTALYTEAFF. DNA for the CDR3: TGTGCCACCAGCGGATGGACAGCTTTATACACTGAAGCTTTCTTT.